The present TCR beta chain was sequenced within a study of Graves' ophthalmopathy and Graves' hyperthyroidism. This clonotype has ten or more counts. The CDR3 loop spans 15 amino acids. The ends lost 3 bases at V and 5 bases at J; junction bases unmatched: 7. The germline V gene has CDR1 SGHTS and CDR2 YDEGEE. RNA transcripts were the template, and TCR beta CDR3 regions were amplified from them. HTBI-primed first-round RT-PCR preceded second-round multiplex PCR. Each CDR3 protein gets one entry after TCRdb re-called the multiplex PCR reads with MiXCR. The table records 650,000 to 800,000 distinct CDR3 sequences, about 40% of them present only once.

This TCR was sampled from an adult man with Graves' ophthalmopathy. The chain joins TRBV5-8 to TRBJ2-5; 10 positions agree with TRBD2. The sample taken for sequencing was peripheral blood. CDR3 sequence reads: CASSSAGGPSETQYF. The DNA for the CDR3 is TGTGCCAGCAGCTCAGCGGGAGGGCCTTCCGAGACCCAGTACTTC.